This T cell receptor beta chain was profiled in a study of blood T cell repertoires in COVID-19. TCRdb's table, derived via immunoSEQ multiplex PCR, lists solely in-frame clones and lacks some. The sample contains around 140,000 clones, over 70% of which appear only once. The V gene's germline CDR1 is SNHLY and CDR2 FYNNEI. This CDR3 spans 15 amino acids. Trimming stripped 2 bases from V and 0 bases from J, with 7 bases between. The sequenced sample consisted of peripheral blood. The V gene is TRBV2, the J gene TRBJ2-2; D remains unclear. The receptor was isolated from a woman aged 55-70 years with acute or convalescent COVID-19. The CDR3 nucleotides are TGTGCCAGCAGTGAATGGCGGCCGAACACCGGGGAGCTGTTTTTT. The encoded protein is CASSEWRPNTGELFF.